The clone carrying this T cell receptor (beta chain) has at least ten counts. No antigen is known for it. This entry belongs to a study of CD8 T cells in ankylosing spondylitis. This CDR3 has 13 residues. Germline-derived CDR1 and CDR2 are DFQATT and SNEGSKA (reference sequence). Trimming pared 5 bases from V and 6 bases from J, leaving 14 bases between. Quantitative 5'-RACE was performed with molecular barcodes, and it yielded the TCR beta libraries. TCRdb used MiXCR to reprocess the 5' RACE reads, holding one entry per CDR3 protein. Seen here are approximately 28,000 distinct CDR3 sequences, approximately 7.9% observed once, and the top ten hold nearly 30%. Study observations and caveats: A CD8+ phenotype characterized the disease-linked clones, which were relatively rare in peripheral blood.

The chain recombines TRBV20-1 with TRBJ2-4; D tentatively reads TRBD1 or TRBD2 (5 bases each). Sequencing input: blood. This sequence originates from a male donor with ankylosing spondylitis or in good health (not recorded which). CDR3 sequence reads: CSALRDGPNIQYF. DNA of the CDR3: TGCAGTGCTTTGAGGGACGGGCCAAACATTCAGTACTTC.